One sample yielded the 6 T cell receptor beta chains listed below, sequenced in a study of CD8 T cells in Susac syndrome. An input of about 0.5 to 1 ug of RNA was subjected to reverse transcription using random hexamers. Each CDR3 protein gets one entry after TCRdb re-called the immunoSEQ multiplex PCR reads with MiXCR. The sample contains 70,000 to 100,000 distinct CDR3 sequences, approximately 92% of which appear only once. The source material was CD8+ T cells from PBMCs. These receptors were collected from a human donor in good health.

The chain carries TRBV20-1 and TRBJ1-2; D is ambiguous. Trimming removed 6 bases at V and 5 bases at J, with 10 bases between. Germline assignment: CDR1 DFQATT and CDR2 SNEGSKA (reference sequence). This CDR3 is 11 amino acids long. The CDR3 coding sequence is TGCAGTGCGCGTTTGGCTTATGGCTACACCTTC. Its translation: CSARLAYGYTF.

The genes are TRBV9 and TRBJ2-3; D may correspond to TRBD1 or TRBD2 (5 bases each). CDR1 is SGDLS and CDR2 is YYNGEE in the germline V gene. The CDR3 contains 15 residues. With 4 bases removed from V and 2 bases from J, the gap between germline ends came to 14 bases. The CDR3 is CASSPPDGATDTQYF. In nucleotides, the CDR3 is TGTGCCAGCAGCCCCCCGGACGGGGCCACAGATACGCAGTATTTT. Full variable domain (missing parts from reference TRBV9 and TRBJ2-3): DSGVTQTPKHLITATGQRVTLRCSPRSGDLSVYWYQQSLDQGLQFLIQYYNGEERAKGNILERFSAQQFPDLHSELNLSSLELGDSALYFCASSPPDGATDTQYFGPGTRLTVL.

CDR3 region: CASREQVNTEAFF. The CDR3 bases are TGTGCCAGCAGAGAACAGGTGAACACTGAAGCTTTCTTT. V gene TRBV6-4 combines with J gene TRBJ1-1, with a weak D call TRBD1 (5 bases). The CDR3 sequence is 13 residues long. V was trimmed by 6 bases and J by 0 bases, leaving 8 bases between them. The V gene's germline CDR1 is MRHNA and CDR2 SNTAGT.

The chain carries TRBV4-1 and TRBJ1-1, with D maybe TRBD1 (6 bases). The CDR3 spans 14 residues. V dropped 0 bases and J dropped 3 bases, with 8 bases sitting between them. CDR1 MGHRA and CDR2 YSYEKL come from the germline V gene. CDR3 sequence (DNA): TGCGCCAGCAGCCAAGATCCAGGGGACACTGAAGCTTTCTTT. This gives the protein CASSQDPGDTEAFF.

This chain joins TRBV6-5 and TRBJ2-4; D gene uncertain. V lost 0 bases and J lost 1, with 7 bases in between. The CDR3 consists of 15 residues. Per germline, CDR1 MNHEY and CDR2 SVGAGI. CDR3 sequence (DNA): TGTGCCAGCAGTTACTCCGCTGGGGCCAAAAACATTCAGTACTTC. Translation: CASSYSAGAKNIQYF.

The CDR3 spells CASSQDSGRSYGYTF. CDR3 bases: TGCGCCAGCAGCCAAGATTCCGGGCGCAGCTATGGCTACACCTTC. The chain links TRBV4-1 to TRBJ1-2; D not resolved. The V and J ends lost 0 bases and 4 bases respectively, with 12 bases between them. The CDR3 covers 15 residues. The germline gives CDR1 MGHRA, CDR2 YSYEKL.